A selection of T cell receptor beta chains follows, all from one sample in a study of blood T cell repertoires in COVID-19. Method: immunoSEQ multiplex PCR; TCRdb's copy keeps in-frame clones and lacks some. The table lists some 120,000 clones, around four fifths of them singletons. The sequenced sample consisted of peripheral blood. The source of these receptors is a man aged 25-45 years with acute or convalescent COVID-19. CDR3s include the opening cysteine and the closing phenylalanine or tryptophan. D genes are given only for firm matches. Size is omitted from some rows. Given values are once, few, many or a class for expanded clones.

CDR3 length | J gene | clone size | D gene | V gene | CDR3 DNA | CDR3 protein
15 | TRBJ1-4 | . | . | TRBV4-3 | TGCGCCAGCAGCCGCCGGAGGACAACTAATGAAAAACTGTTTTTT | CASSRRRTTNEKLFF
15 | TRBJ1-2 | . | TRBD1 | TRBV7-9 | TGTGCCAGCAGCTCGTGGACAGGGGGGAACTATGGCTACACCTTC | CASSSWTGGNYGYTF
16 | TRBJ2-2 | . | TRBD1 | TRBV27 | TGTGCCAGCAGTTCCCGGGACAGGTTAAACACCGGGGAGCTGTTTTTT | CASSSRDRLNTGELFF
13 | TRBJ1-1 | . | . | TRBV6-2/TRBV6-3 | TGTGCCAGCAGTTACGGTGGGGGGACTGAAGCTTTCTTT | CASSYGGGTEAFF
16 | TRBJ2-3 | few | TRBD2 | TRBV7-9 | TGTGCCAGCAGCTTAGCGCTTCCGGGGGGGACAGATACGCAGTATTTT | CASSLALPGGTDTQYF
16 | TRBJ2-1 | once | . | TRBV7-9 | TGTGCCAGCAGCCCCCGCGGCGGAAGCTCCTACAATGAGCAGTTCTTC | CASSPRGGSSYNEQFF
15 | TRBJ2-3 | . | . | TRBV7-8 | TGTGCCAGCAGCCCCCTACTAGCTAGCACAGATACGCAGTATTTT | CASSPLLASTDTQYF
18 | TRBJ2-5 | . | TRBD2 | TRBV4-2 | TGTGCCAGCAGCCAAGATCCCACCGGGACTAGCGGCCAAGAGACCCAGTACTTC | CASSQDPTGTSGQETQYF
16 | TRBJ1-5 | . | TRBD1 | TRBV4-1 | TGCGCCAGCAGCCAACCCGGACAGGGTTCGGGTCAGCCCCAGCATTTT | CASSQPGQGSGQPQHF
14 | TRBJ1-1 | once | . | TRBV6-1 | TGTGCCAGCAGTGAGGGGGGTGGGAGCACTGAAGCTTTCTTT | CASSEGGGSTEAFF
18 | TRBJ2-3 | . | TRBD2 | TRBV9 | TGTGCCAGCAGCGCCCTGGGGGGACTAGCGGGGAGCACAGATACGCAGTATTTT | CASSALGGLAGSTDTQYF
13 | TRBJ1-1 | . | . | TRBV27 | TGTGCCAGCAGTTTATGGCAGGGAGGAGAAGCTTTCTTT | CASSLWQGGEAFF
13 | TRBJ2-3 | once | . | TRBV5-1 | TGCGCCAGCAGCGGGGGGAGCACAGATACGCAGTATTTT | CASSGGSTDTQYF
14 | TRBJ1-1 | . | . | TRBV29-1 | TGCAGCGTGGGGACTTTGGGTGTCGACACTGAAGCTTTCTTT | CSVGTLGVDTEAFF
17 | TRBJ1-5 | . | TRBD1 | TRBV7-8 | TGTGCCAGCAGCTTCGACGAGGACAGGGATAGCAATCAGCCCCAGCATTTT | CASSFDEDRDSNQPQHF
13 | TRBJ2-2 | . | . | TRBV6-2/TRBV6-3 | TGTGCCACCCGCCCAGGGGAAACCGGGGAGCTGTTTTTT | CATRPGETGELFF
15 | TRBJ2-5 | . | . | TRBV7-8 | TGTGCCAGCAGCTTACTTGCGGGACTGGGAGAGACCCAGTACTTC | CASSLLAGLGETQYF
14 | TRBJ1-6 | few | . | TRBV5-4 | TGTGCCAGCAGCCCTCAGGGAGGGAATTCACCCCTCCACTTT | CASSPQGGNSPLHF
14 | TRBJ2-7 | . | . | TRBV20-1 | TGCAGTGCTAGTCCCTCGAGTAAGGGGCACGAGCAGTACTTC | CSASPSSKGHEQYF
16 | TRBJ1-1 | . | TRBD1 | TRBV19 | TGTGCCAGTAGTATAGCGGCGACAGGGGGCTTCACTGAAGCTTTCTTT | CASSIAATGGFTEAFF
15 | TRBJ1-1 | few | TRBD1 | TRBV27 | TGTGCCAGCAGTCCGCGGACAGGGGGGAGCACTGAAGCTTTCTTT | CASSPRTGGSTEAFF
18 | TRBJ1-5 | many | . | TRBV6-1 | TGTGCCAGCAGTGAAGGCAGAGGAGGACTGAATAGCAATCAGCCCCAGCATTTT | CASSEGRGGLNSNQPQHF
17 | TRBJ1-2 | few | . | TRBV7-2 | TGTGCCAGCAGCTTAACTTCGGGGGGCGCGTTTCACTATGGCTACACCTTC | CASSLTSGGAFHYGYTF
16 | TRBJ1-1 | few | . | TRBV19 | TGTGCCAGTAGTATAGATGCAGGCGCCTTGAACACTGAAGCTTTCTTT | CASSIDAGALNTEAFF
16 | TRBJ2-6 | . | TRBD1 | TRBV6-5 | TGTGCCAGCAGTTACTCGACAGGGACTGGGGCCAACGTCCTGACTTTC | CASSYSTGTGANVLTF
12 | TRBJ1-2 | . | . | TRBV12-3/TRBV12-4 | TGTGCCAGCAGTTCCCAGGGGTCAGGCTACACCTTC | CASSSQGSGYTF
15 | TRBJ2-1 | . | TRBD2 | TRBV6-6 | TGTGCCAGCAGTTATCGGGGGGCGGGGGGCAATGAGCAGTTCTTC | CASSYRGAGGNEQFF
15 | TRBJ1-1 | . | TRBD1 | TRBV19 | TGTGCCAGTAGTATATGGGGACAGGGGGCCACTGAAGCTTTCTTT | CASSIWGQGATEAFF
12 | TRBJ1-2 | . | TRBD1 | TRBV7-9 | TGTGCCAGCAGCTCAGACAGGGATGGCTACACCTTC | CASSSDRDGYTF
16 | TRBJ1-1 | . | . | TRBV5-4 | TGTGCCAGCAGCCTTGATCCTACAGGGTTCGCCGCTGAAGCTTTCTTT | CASSLDPTGFAAEAFF
15 | TRBJ1-5 | . | . | TRBV4-1 | TGCGCCAGCAGCCAAGTTACCCAGAGGAATCAGCCCCAGCATTTT | CASSQVTQRNQPQHF
13 | TRBJ1-2 | few | . | TRBV19 | TGTGCCAGTAGTTTCGGGACAAACGTTGGCTACACCTTC | CASSFGTNVGYTF